These 11 T cell receptor beta chains were sequenced from one sample in a study of OX40 agonist ivuxolimab in advanced cancers. Data came from immunoSEQ multiplex PCR; TCRdb stores just in-frame clones and leaves some out. The sample includes roughly 49,000 clones, roughly four fifths of them seen just once. The sample was CD4+ or CD8+ T cells sorted from blood, taken in a trial of the OX40 agonist ivuxolimab. The receptor source for this set is an adult with an advanced solid tumor such as melanoma, head and neck, liver or kidney cancer.

The chain employs TRBV13 and TRBJ2-5; 11 bases are a match to TRBD1. The CDR3 is 14 amino acids. Germline lookup yields CDR1 PRHDT and CDR2 FYEKMQ (reference sequence). V dropped 5 bases and J dropped 6; count of bases not matched to a gene: 5. The CDR3 protein is CASSRTGGAKTQYF. As DNA, the CDR3 is TGTGCCAGCAGCCGGACAGGGGGCGCGAAGACCCAGTACTTC.

The chain joins TRBV28 to TRBJ2-1; D might be TRBD1 (6 bases). Trimming took off 7 bases at V and 0 bases at J, with 13 bases between the two ends. CDR3 length: 15 amino acids. Germline CDR1 is MDHEN and CDR2 is SYDVKM. CDR3 sequence reads: CASTTGLGSYNEQFF. The DNA for the CDR3 is TGTGCCAGCACCACAGGGTTAGGCTCCTACAATGAGCAGTTCTTC.

The chain employs TRBV7-6 and TRBJ2-5, with D tentatively TRBD2 (6 bases). V was shortened by 2 bases and J by 1 base, with 14 bases between the two germline ends. The length of the CDR3 is 16 residues. CDR1 SGHVS and CDR2 FNYEAQ come from the germline V gene. CDR3 amino acids: CASSLTISGLQETQYF. The CDR3 nucleotides are TGTGCCAGCAGCTTAACGATTAGCGGCCTCCAAGAGACCCAGTACTTC. Looking up the rest from reference TRBV7-6 and TRBJ2-5 gives the full variable domain: GAGVSQSPRYKVTKRGQDVALRCDPISGHVSLYWYRQALGQGPEFLTYFNYEAQQDKSGLPNDRFSAERPEGSISTLTIQRTEQRDSAMYRCASSLTISGLQETQYFGPGTRLLVL.

This clone turned up a few times. V and J are TRBV5-4 and TRBJ2-1; 9 bases are shared with TRBD2. Germline V gives CDR1 SGHNT, CDR2 YYREEE (reference sequence). The CDR3 has 15 amino acids. With 2 bases clipped from V and 3 bases from J, the junction kept 3 bases outside the gene matches. The CDR3 bases are TGTGCCAGCAGCTTTGGCGGGGGGGGCTACAATGAGCAGTTCTTC. Translating it yields CASSFGGGGYNEQFF.

The V and J genes are TRBV5-6 and TRBJ1-5, with D perhaps TRBD1 (6 bases). V lost 4 bases and J 5 bases, leaving 13 bases between the germline ends. The length of the CDR3 is 14 residues. CDR1 and CDR2 (germline): SGHDT, YYEEEE. CDR3 nucleotide sequence: TGTGCCAGCAGCCGGGGACACGTAGATCAGCCCCAGCATTTT. It encodes CASSRGHVDQPQHF. Looking up the rest from reference TRBV5-6 and TRBJ1-5 gives the full variable domain: DAGVTQSPTHLIKTRGQQVTLRCSPKSGHDTVSWYQQALGQGPQFIFQYYEEEERQRGNFPDRFSGHQFPNYSSELNVNALLLGDSALYLCASSRGHVDQPQHFGDGTRLSIL.

The rearrangement links TRBV5-1 to TRBJ2-1, with unresolved D. The ends were cut back, 3 bases at V and 10 bases at J, with 20 bases in the middle. The germline CDR1 and CDR2 sequences are SGHRS and YFSETQ. The CDR3 runs 15 residues. The CDR3 DNA sequence: TGCGCCAGCAGCTACGACATCCGGTCAAGCAGCGAGCAGTTCTTC. Encoded protein: CASSYDIRSSSEQFF.

This clone was detected only a few times. The chain has TRBV6-6 and TRBJ1-2, with a weak D call TRBD1 (6 bases). This CDR3 is built from 14 residues. Per germline, CDR1 MNHNY and CDR2 SVGAGI (reference sequence). V shed 4 bases and J shed 4 bases, with 13 bases lying between them. The CDR3 loop reads CASSSHTGSYGYTF. The DNA for the CDR3 is TGTGCCAGCAGTTCCCATACAGGGAGCTATGGCTACACCTTC.

This clone was seen a single time. This chain links TRBV5-1 with TRBJ1-4; possibly TRBD1 for D (5 bases). Germline CDR1 is SGHRS and CDR2 is YFSETQ. The V end lost 2 bases, the J end lost 1 base, and 9 bases lay between the germline ends. The CDR3 sequence is 15 residues long. CDR3 loop: CASSFTGGTNEKLFF. As DNA, the CDR3 is TGCGCCAGCAGCTTCACTGGGGGAACTAATGAAAAACTGTTTTTT.

V gene TRBV11-3 combines with J gene TRBJ2-7; 9 nucleotides match TRBD2. Near its end, the DNA agrees better with TRBJ2-1, so the J call may be wrong. Looked up from germline, CDR1 is SGHNT and CDR2 is YENEEA. The CDR3 spans 17 residues. CDR3 coding DNA: TGTGCCAGCAGCTTAGTGTTCGGGACTAGCAGACACAATGAGCAGTTCTTC. Amino acid sequence: CASSLVFGTSRHNEQFF.

CDR3 protein: CASSYSPSGLTDTQYF. The CDR3 DNA sequence: TGTGCCAGCAGTTACTCCCCTAGCGGCCTCACAGATACGCAGTATTTT. V is TRBV6-5 and J is TRBJ2-3, with 7 bases identical to TRBD2. In germline, CDR1 is MNHEY, CDR2 SVGAGI. This CDR3 is 16 amino acids long. Germline trimming cut 0 bases from V and 2 bases from J; bases unmatched to any gene: 5.

The J gene is TRBJ2-2, the V gene TRBV27; D is uncertain. Germline-derived CDR1 and CDR2 are MNHEY and SMNVEV (reference sequence). V was clipped by 5 bases and J by 4 bases, with 5 bases between them. This CDR3 is built from 12 residues. The CDR3 protein is CASSRPTGELFF. The CDR3 region has the DNA TGTGCCAGCAGTCGCCCCACCGGGGAGCTGTTTTTT.